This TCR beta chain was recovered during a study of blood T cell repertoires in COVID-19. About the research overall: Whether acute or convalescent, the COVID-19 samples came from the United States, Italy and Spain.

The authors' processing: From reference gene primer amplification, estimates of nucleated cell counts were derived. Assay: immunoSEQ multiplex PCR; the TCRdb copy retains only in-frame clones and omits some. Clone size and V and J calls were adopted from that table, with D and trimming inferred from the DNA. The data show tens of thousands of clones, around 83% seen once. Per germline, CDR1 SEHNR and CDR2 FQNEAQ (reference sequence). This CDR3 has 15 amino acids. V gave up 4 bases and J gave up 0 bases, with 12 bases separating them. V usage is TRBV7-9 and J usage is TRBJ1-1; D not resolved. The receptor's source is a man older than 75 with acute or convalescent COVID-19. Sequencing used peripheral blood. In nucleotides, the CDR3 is TGTGCCAGCAGCTCGCCCTCCACTGTGAACACTGAAGCTTTCTTT. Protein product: CASSSPSTVNTEAFF.